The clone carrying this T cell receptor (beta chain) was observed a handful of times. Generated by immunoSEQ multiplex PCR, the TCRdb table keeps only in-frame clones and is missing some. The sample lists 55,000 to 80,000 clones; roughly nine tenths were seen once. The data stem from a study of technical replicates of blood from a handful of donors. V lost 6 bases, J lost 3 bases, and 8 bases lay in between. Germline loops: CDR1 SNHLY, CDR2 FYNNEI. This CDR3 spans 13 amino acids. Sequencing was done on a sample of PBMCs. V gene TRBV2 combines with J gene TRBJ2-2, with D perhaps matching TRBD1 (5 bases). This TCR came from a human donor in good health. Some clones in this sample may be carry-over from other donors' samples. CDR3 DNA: TGTGCCAGCAGGGACACTTACACCGGGGAGCTGTTTTTT. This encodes CASRDTYTGELFF.